A single sample is the source of the 13 T cell receptor beta chains below, sequenced in a study of shared clonotypes between healthy human individuals. Generated by immunoSEQ multiplex PCR, the TCRdb table keeps only in-frame clones and is missing some. In the table there are roughly 1 million clones, around four fifths of which are singletons. The specimen was memory CD4+ T cells sorted from blood. Subset here: CD45RA-negative fraction. These TCRs come from a man aged 18-30 years in good health.

In this sample, this clone turned up a few times. This chain links TRBV28 with TRBJ1-6; D is ambiguous. From germline, CDR1 is MDHEN and CDR2 SYDVKM. V was pared by 7 bases and J by 0 bases, with 7 bases between. The CDR3 runs to 14 residues. CDR3: CASMSSSYNSPLHF. The CDR3 nucleotides read TGTGCCAGCATGTCGAGCTCCTATAATTCACCCCTCCACTTT.

The rearrangement joins TRBV5-4 to TRBJ2-7; 10 bases agree with TRBD1. The CDR3 has 15 amino acids. The V and J ends lost 2 bases and 0 bases, in that order; junction bases with no gene match: 2. Germline values: CDR1 SGHNT, CDR2 YYREEE (reference sequence). In DNA, the CDR3 is TGTGCCAGCAGCTTAGGGACAGGGGCCTCCTACGAGCAGTACTTC. The encoded protein is CASSLGTGASYEQYF.

The chain couples TRBV27 to TRBJ1-6; 7 bases are a match to TRBD1. J gave up 9 bases and V 2 bases, and 4 bases lay outside the gene matches. CDR1 and CDR2 (germline): MNHEY, SMNVEV (reference sequence). The CDR3 extends over 14 amino acids. CDR3 bases: TGTGCCAGCAGTTTAGGACAGGAGATTTCACCCCTCCACTTT. Translating gives CASSLGQEISPLHF.

The table lists this clone with a few counts. The J gene is TRBJ2-5, the V gene TRBV7-2, with a weak D call TRBD2 (5 bases). Germline CDR1 is SGHTA and CDR2 is FQGNSA. Trimming took off 7 bases at V and 1 base at J, with 13 bases between the two ends. This CDR3 has 14 residues. In DNA, the CDR3 is TGTGCCAGCACTTTGCGAGGGTTCCAAGAGACCCAGTACTTC. It is translated as CASTLRGFQETQYF.

The chain is built from TRBV4-1 and TRBJ2-7; tentatively, D is TRBD1 (5 bases). This CDR3 spans 13 amino acids. Germline V gene data show CDR1 as MGHRA and CDR2 as YSYEKL. The V gene lost 6 bases and the J gene lost 5 bases, with 14 bases spanning the gap. The DNA for the CDR3 is TGCGCCAGCAGACCTACAGGAGCCAACGAGCAGTACTTC. Translation: CASRPTGANEQYF.

A remark on this clone: Other DNA sequences from this sample encode an identical CDR3 as well. This sequence joins TRBV19 and TRBJ2-5, with D unresolved. V lost 4 bases and J lost 7, with 7 bases in between. Germline lookup yields CDR1 LNHDA and CDR2 SQIVND (reference sequence). The CDR3 consists of 11 residues. The CDR3 sequence is CASSSLGTQYF. The CDR3 DNA sequence: TGTGCCAGTAGTAGTCTCGGGACCCAGTACTTC.

This clone was detected once. This chain joins TRBV5-6 and TRBJ1-5; TRBD1 agrees at 8 bases. With 0 bases clipped from V and 7 bases from J, the junction kept 6 bases outside the gene matches. CDR3 size: 15 residues. Germline loops: CDR1 SGHDT, CDR2 YYEEEE. The chain's CDR3 is CASSLGTGRGQPQHF. The CDR3 region has the DNA TGTGCCAGCAGCTTGGGGACAGGGCGAGGGCAGCCCCAGCATTTT.

This chain joins TRBV6-5 and TRBJ2-7; 9 bases are shared with TRBD1. The V segment lost 5 bases and the J segment 5 bases; nucleotides outside the gene matches: 7. CDR1 MNHEY and CDR2 SVGAGI come from the germline V gene. CDR3 length equals 14 residues. CDR3 amino acids: CASSTGTGHNEQYF. CDR3 sequence (DNA): TGTGCCAGCAGTACCGGGACAGGGCACAACGAGCAGTACTTC.

The rearrangement uses TRBV7-9 and TRBJ2-7, with a possible D match to TRBD2 (5 bases). The CDR3 has 11 amino acids. With 4 bases removed from V and 5 bases from J, the gap between germline ends came to 6 bases. Germline V gene lookup returns CDR1 SEHNR and CDR2 FQNEAQ (reference sequence). The DNA of the CDR3 is TGTGCCAGCAGCTGGCGGGACGAGCAGTACTTC. It is translated as CASSWRDEQYF.

The V call is TRBV10-2, the J call TRBJ2-1, with D perhaps TRBD2 (6 bases). V dropped 2 bases and J dropped 13 bases, with 12 bases sitting between them. CDR3 length: 12 amino acids. Germline-derived CDR1 and CDR2 are WSHSY and SAAADI. The CDR3 sequence: CASSEPGLKQFF. The CDR3 DNA reads as TGCGCCAGCAGTGAGCCGGGACTCAAACAGTTCTTC.

The V and J genes are TRBV18 and TRBJ2-2, with D maybe TRBD1 (6 bases). This CDR3 has 17 amino acids. Germline CDR1 and CDR2: KGHSH and LQKENI. Trimming pared 2 bases from V and 6 bases from J, leaving 19 bases between. CDR3 DNA: TGTGCCAGCTCACCAATCGCCAGGGGCAGTCTCGCCGGGGAGCTGTTTTTT. This encodes CASSPIARGSLAGELFF. The variable domain in full, completed from reference TRBV18 and TRBJ2-2, reads NAGVMQNPRHLVRRRGQEARLRCSPMKGHSHVYWYRQLPEEGLKFMVYLQKENIIDESGMPKERFSAEFPKEGPSILRIQQVVRGDSAAYFCASSPIARGSLAGELFFGEGSRLTVL.

This sequence joins TRBV19 and TRBJ1-1, with 7 bases aligning to TRBD1. The length of the CDR3 is 15 residues. The germline V gene encodes CDR1 LNHDA and CDR2 SQIVND (reference sequence). V lost 5 bases and J lost 4; bases outside the gene matches: 10. The CDR3 sequence: CASSAGDSSRTEAFF. As DNA, the CDR3 is TGTGCCAGTAGTGCTGGGGACAGTAGTCGCACTGAAGCTTTCTTT.

The chain couples TRBV30 to TRBJ2-7; 7 nucleotides agree with TRBD2. With 2 bases clipped from V and 0 bases from J, the junction kept 7 bases outside the gene matches. This CDR3 spans 15 amino acids. Germline CDR1 and CDR2: GTSNPN and SVGIG (reference sequence). CDR3 coding DNA: TGTGCCTGGAGTCATAGCGGGTTAAGCTCCTACGAGCAGTACTTC. Its translation: CAWSHSGLSSYEQYF.